This TCR beta chain was observed in a study of CD8 T cells in ankylosing spondylitis. This clonotype was counted at least ten times. Its antigen remains unknown. Study-level results: In ankylosing spondylitis patients, matched synovial fluid reportedly showed significant enrichment of disease-linked clones. Made up of fewer than 10 highly homologous variants, a TCR beta motif appeared characteristic of ankylosing spondylitis blood.

With 0 bases removed from V and 5 bases from J, the gap between germline ends came to 16 bases. The germline V gene encodes CDR1 DFQATT and CDR2 SNEGSKA (reference sequence). This CDR3 contains 15 residues. TCRdb reanalysed the 5' RACE reads using MiXCR and keeps one entry per CDR3 protein. In the table there are 750,000 to 850,000 distinct CDR3 sequences, 10% to 15% of which are singletons. The V call is TRBV20-1, the J call TRBJ1-1; D is unclear. Sequenced sample: blood, either unsorted or a sorted T cell fraction (not recorded which). The sequence came from a male donor with ankylosing spondylitis. The CDR3 here is CSARDHRRGGTEAFF. The CDR3 region has the DNA TGCAGTGCTAGAGATCATCGCCGGGGAGGTACTGAAGCTTTCTTT.